A selection of T cell receptor beta chains follows, all from one sample in a study of beta chain features in type 1 diabetes. Produced via immunoSEQ multiplex PCR; TCRdb's table is partial and in-frame only. The sample has 240,000 or so clones; around 21% are singletons. Specimen: naive CD4+ T cells from blood. The receptors come from a woman between 40 and 55 years old with type 1 diabetes. The CDR3 runs from the conserved cysteine through the conserved F or W. The D gene is left open where the match is weak. Size is omitted from some rows. Given values are once, few, many or a class for expanded clones.

len,d_gene,v_gene,j_gene,abundance,CDR3aa,CDR3nt
14,NA,TRBV7-8,TRBJ2-7,once,CASSLGVVTYEQYF,TGTGCCAGCAGCTTAGGAGTCGTAACCTACGAGCAGTACTTC
16,NA,TRBV7-8,TRBJ1-2,few,CASSLEGGATVYGYTF,TGTGCCAGCAGCTTAGAAGGCGGGGCCACCGTCTATGGCTACACCTTC
17,NA,TRBV4-3,TRBJ1-6,NA,CASSQAVSQGGNSPLHF,TGCGCCAGCAGCCAAGCTGTGAGCCAGGGAGGTAATTCACCCCTCCACTTT
14,NA,TRBV7-3,TRBJ1-6,few,CASSLAGYNSPLHF,TGTGCCAGCAGCTTGGCGGGGTATAATTCACCCCTCCACTTT
15,NA,TRBV9,TRBJ2-2,few,CASSQGTANTGELFF,TGTGCCAGCAGCCAGGGTACCGCGAACACCGGGGAGCTGTTTTTT
15,TRBD2,TRBV5-1,TRBJ2-1,NA,CASSLWSSGNNEQFF,TGCGCCAGCAGCTTGTGGTCTAGCGGAAACAATGAGCAGTTCTTC
13,NA,TRBV9,TRBJ1-2,NA,CASSVDSNYGYTF,TGTGCCAGCAGCGTAGATAGTAACTATGGCTACACCTTC
14,TRBD1,TRBV28,TRBJ1-1,few,CASSWDRGQTEAFF,TGTGCCAGCAGCTGGGACAGGGGGCAAACTGAAGCTTTCTTT
17,TRBD2,TRBV14,TRBJ2-1,few,CASSQDLAAGGRNEQFF,TGTGCCAGCAGCCAAGATCTGGCAGCGGGGGGGAGGAATGAGCAGTTCTTC
17,TRBD2,TRBV15,TRBJ2-3,few,CATSRGNSGGDTDTQYF,TGTGCCACCAGCAGAGGGAATAGCGGGGGGGACACAGATACGCAGTATTTT
14,NA,TRBV5-1,TRBJ2-7,once,CASSLGQTTSEQYF,TGCGCCAGCAGCTTGGGACAGACGACAAGCGAGCAGTACTTC
13,TRBD1,TRBV28,TRBJ2-7,few,CASSPPRQGRSHF,TGTGCCAGCAGTCCCCCCCGACAGGGTCGATCCCACTTC
15,NA,TRBV5-1,TRBJ2-5,NA,CASKVGGFDQETQYF,TGCGCCAGCAAGGTTGGCGGATTCGACCAAGAGACCCAGTACTTC
15,TRBD1,TRBV15,TRBJ1-5,few,CATSRGQADNQPQHF,TGTGCCACCAGCAGGGGACAGGCCGACAATCAGCCCCAGCATTTT
14,NA,TRBV5-1,TRBJ2-2,NA,CASSLDRSTGELFF,TGCGCCAGCAGCTTGGACAGGTCCACCGGGGAGCTGTTTTTT
15,NA,TRBV18,TRBJ1-4,NA,CASSPREDTNEKLFF,TGTGCCAGCTCACCCAGGGAGGATACTAATGAAAAACTGTTTTTT
12,NA,TRBV28,TRBJ1-2,NA,CASSFSNYGYTF,TGTGCCAGCAGCTTTTCTAACTATGGCTACACCTTC
14,TRBD1,TRBV2,TRBJ1-2,NA,CASLRDSPAYGYTF,TGTGCCAGCCTCCGGGACAGTCCGGCATATGGCTACACCTTC
15,NA,TRBV19,TRBJ1-1,few,CASSITGRFNTEAFF,TGTGCCAGTAGTATCACAGGGCGCTTTAACACTGAAGCTTTCTTT
16,NA,TRBV7-7,TRBJ2-1,NA,CASSPGTTGGNNEQFF,TGTGCCAGCAGCCCCGGGACTACAGGGGGGAACAATGAGCAGTTCTTC
13,NA,TRBV6-5,TRBJ2-1,few,CASTPPGGHEQFF,TGTGCCAGCACCCCGCCGGGGGGCCATGAGCAGTTCTTC
14,NA,TRBV25-1,TRBJ2-1,few,CASSDTVTTNEQFF,TGTGCCAGCAGTGATACGGTGACTACCAATGAGCAGTTCTTC
15,TRBD2,TRBV6-6,TRBJ2-7,NA,CASKGSGLAEYEQYF,TGTGCCAGCAAGGGCTCGGGACTAGCGGAATACGAGCAGTACTTC
18,TRBD2,TRBV5-1,TRBJ2-1,few,CASSLGATSDSSYNEQFF,TGCGCCAGCAGCTTGGGAGCGACTAGCGATTCTTCCTACAATGAGCAGTTCTTC
15,TRBD1,TRBV18,TRBJ1-1,NA,CASSPVGQGNTEAFF,TGTGCCAGCTCACCAGTAGGACAGGGGAACACTGAAGCTTTCTTT
14,NA,TRBV5-4,TRBJ2-3,NA,CASSPDQARDTQYF,TGTGCCAGCAGCCCCGATCAAGCCAGGGATACGCAGTATTTT
16,TRBD2,TRBV9,TRBJ2-5,few,CASSALAGSIQETQYF,TGTGCCAGCAGCGCCTTAGCGGGGTCCATCCAAGAGACCCAGTACTTC
14,NA,TRBV5-4,TRBJ1-1,few,CASSLQAPNTEAFF,TGTGCCAGCAGCTTGCAGGCCCCGAACACTGAAGCTTTCTTT
17,NA,TRBV5-1,TRBJ2-1,few,CASSLAIVGISYNEQFF,TGCGCCAGCAGCTTGGCCATTGTCGGTATCTCCTACAATGAGCAGTTCTTC
13,NA,TRBV5-4,TRBJ2-7,NA,CASSLRGRDEQYF,TGTGCCAGCAGCTTGAGAGGTAGAGACGAGCAGTACTTC
12,NA,TRBV5-4,TRBJ2-5,few,CASSLGPETQYF,TGTGCCAGCAGCTTGGGGCCAGAGACCCAGTACTTC
14,TRBD1,TRBV5-8,TRBJ1-5,NA,CASSWDRVGQPQHF,TGTGCCAGCAGCTGGGACAGGGTGGGTCAGCCCCAGCATTTT
12,NA,TRBV28,TRBJ1-1,few,CASSPAEAEAFF,TGTGCCAGCAGCCCCGCGGAGGCTGAAGCTTTCTTT
13,NA,TRBV7-9,TRBJ2-2,NA,CASSLAGGGELFF,TGTGCCAGCAGCCTCGCCGGGGGCGGGGAGCTGTTTTTT
15,TRBD1,TRBV25-1,TRBJ1-4,few,CASSHIHRGDEKLFF,TGTGCCAGCAGTCACATTCACAGGGGCGATGAAAAACTGTTTTTT
15,TRBD1,TRBV6-5,TRBJ2-3,few,CASSAMDRTKDTQYF,TGTGCCAGCAGTGCCATGGACAGGACGAAGGATACGCAGTATTTT
11,NA,TRBV7-9,TRBJ1-1,NA,CASFTGTEAFF,TGTGCCAGCTTCACCGGGACAGAAGCTTTCTTT
15,NA,TRBV14,TRBJ2-1,NA,CASSPRSGGYNEQFF,TGTGCCAGCAGCCCCAGGAGCGGAGGATACAATGAGCAGTTCTTC
11,NA,TRBV7-9,TRBJ2-2,NA,CASLAPGELFF,TGTGCCAGCCTAGCGCCCGGGGAGCTGTTTTTT
11,TRBD1,TRBV29-1,TRBJ1-1,few,CSDTGGTEAFF,TGCAGCGACACAGGGGGCACTGAAGCTTTCTTT
13,NA,TRBV2,TRBJ2-2,NA,CASSGEVTGELFF,TGTGCCAGCAGTGGAGAGGTAACCGGGGAGCTGTTTTTT
14,NA,TRBV29-1,TRBJ1-2,NA,CSAARGPVLEGYTF,TGCAGCGCAGCTCGAGGGCCGGTACTGGAAGGCTACACCTTC
13,NA,TRBV9,TRBJ2-5,NA,CASSVGGEETQYF,TGTGCCAGCAGCGTAGGGGGGGAAGAGACCCAGTACTTC
16,TRBD1,TRBV2,TRBJ1-3,NA,CASSELGTGSGNTIYF,TGTGCCAGCAGTGAATTGGGGACAGGCTCTGGAAACACCATATATTTT
13,NA,TRBV4-3,TRBJ1-1,NA,CASSHRGVTEAFF,TGCGCCAGCAGCCACCGGGGAGTGACTGAAGCTTTCTTT
14,TRBD1,TRBV18,TRBJ1-1,few,CASSPGQGASEAFF,TGTGCCAGCTCACCGGGACAGGGGGCGAGTGAAGCTTTCTTT